This T cell receptor (beta chain) was documented in a study of blood T cell repertoires in COVID-19. Study details: Whether acute or convalescent, the COVID-19 samples came from the United States, Italy and Spain.

Researchers sorted participants into cohorts using their self-reported clinical history. Germline lookup yields CDR1 SGHDT and CDR2 YYEEEE. This CDR3 contains 14 residues. V gave up 0 bases and J gave up 5 bases; unmatched junction bases: 1. As originally analysed: Quantification of nucleated cells was approximated via reference gene primer amplification. TCRdb keeps only in-frame clones here, not all; method: immunoSEQ multiplex PCR. The V and J calls and the clone size are those of that table, but D and trimming were determined from the DNA. The sample yields 250,000 to 300,000 clones, just over 90% seen once.

The receptor comes from a woman in her 40s with acute COVID-19. Sequenced input: PBMCs or T cells enriched from blood (not recorded which). The chain recombines TRBV5-6 with TRBJ2-2; 7 bases are shared with TRBD2. The CDR3 DNA follows: TGTGCCAGCAGCTTGGCTAGCGGAACCGGGGAGCTGTTTTTT. Its translation: CASSLASGTGELFF. Full variable domain (missing parts from reference TRBV5-6 and TRBJ2-2): DAGVTQSPTHLIKTRGQQVTLRCSPKSGHDTVSWYQQALGQGPQFIFQYYEEEERQRGNFPDRFSGHQFPNYSSELNVNALLLGDSALYLCASSLASGTGELFFGEGSRLTVL.